This entry describes one TCR beta chain. As yet, its antigen is unknown. Germline assignment: CDR1 SGHAT and CDR2 FQNNGV. V shed 1 base, J shed 7 bases, and the junction held 4 bases outside the gene matches. The CDR3 has 14 amino acids. The sample is drawn from a study of T cells after yellow fever vaccination. Overall study findings and caveats: Some clonotypes were seen in both the CD4 and the CD8 compartments. These made up a small share and likely arose from convergent recombination. Weaker overall, the secondary response nonetheless peaked faster (day 5 versus 15).

TCRdb re-analysed the 5' RACE reads in MiXCR, keeping a single row per CDR3 protein. The table records approximately 93,000 distinct CDR3 sequences, about 6% of them present only once. This specimen consisted of CD8+ T cells sorted from PBMCs, obtained 10 days after the yellow fever booster vaccination. The chain carries TRBV11-2 and TRBJ2-1; 7 bases line up with TRBD2. The sequence derives from a man younger than 35 who received the YFV17D yellow fever vaccine. CDR3 sequence: CASSLGLASNEQFF. CDR3 coding DNA: TGTGCCAGCAGCTTAGGACTAGCAAGTAATGAGCAGTTCTTC.